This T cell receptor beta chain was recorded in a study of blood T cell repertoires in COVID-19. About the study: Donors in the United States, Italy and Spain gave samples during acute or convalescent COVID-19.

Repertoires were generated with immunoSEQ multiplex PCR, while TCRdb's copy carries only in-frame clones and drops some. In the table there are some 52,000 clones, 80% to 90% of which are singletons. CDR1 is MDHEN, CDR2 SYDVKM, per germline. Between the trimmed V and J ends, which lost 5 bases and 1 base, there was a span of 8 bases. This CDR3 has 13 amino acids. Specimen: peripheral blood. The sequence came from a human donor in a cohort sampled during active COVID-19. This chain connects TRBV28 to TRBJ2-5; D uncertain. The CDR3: CASSAAVQETQYF. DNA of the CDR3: TGTGCCAGCAGTGCGGCGGTCCAAGAGACCCAGTACTTC. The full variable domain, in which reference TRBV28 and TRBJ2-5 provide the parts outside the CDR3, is DVKVTQSSRYLVKRTGEKVFLECVQDMDHENMFWYRQDPGLGLRLIYFSYDVKMKEKGDIPEGYSVSREKKERFSLILESASTNQTSMYLCASSAAVQETQYFGPGTRLLVL.